This TCR beta chain was identified during a study of blood T cell repertoires in COVID-19 (dated by TCRdb to the early 2020s). Turning to the overall study: Samples covering the acute and convalescent phases of COVID-19 were provided by collaborators in the United States, Italy and Spain. Where available, HLA class I and class II types were obtained from metadata supplied by the sample provider rather than from assay-based typing. Samples were obtained from the ongoing ImmuneRACE study (first 160 participants) and from approximately 1,200 subjects provided by 6 global collaborators. The prospective study material was composed of cDNA or gDNA derived from T cells, B-cell-depleted T cells, or PBMCs. The sample metadata nearly always contained a de-identified subject ID, COVID-19 status, age in years and sex. Subjects who had been exposed to COVID-19, were actively infected with it, or had recovered from it provided the deeply sampled blood TCRbeta repertoires that made up the dataset. A freely available public database, intended as a resource for researchers studying the immune response to SARS-CoV-2, is where the repertoires were released. Points the paper makes about the study in general: Clinical and demographic metadata were provided uncurated, with the amount varying by source and participant.

V lost 6 bases and J lost 7 bases, and the count of bases not matched to a germline gene is 5. The CDR3 starts with the cysteine, ends with the phenylalanine, and has 13 residues. Of the read, only the CDR3 DNA is kept; its 39 bases are in frame from base 1. Looking up the germline V gene yields CDR1 MNHEY and CDR2 SVGAGI. The immunoSEQ Assay, a bias-controlled multiplex PCR, was used to amplify TCRbeta CDR3 regions from genomic DNA. Concerning the study's data processing: Within the assay, amplification of reference gene primers was used to estimate how many nucleated cells each sample contained. To quantify the absolute abundance of each unique TCRbeta CDR3 rearrangement, sequence reads were collapsed and filtered. Productive Simpson clonality was computed per sample as the square root of Simpson's diversity index over productive rearrangements. The clones in this table, taken by TCRdb from immuneACCESS, are in-frame only. Not every clone is retained; where verified, under half of the shortfall comes from an unresolved V gene, and the cause of the rest is unknown. Clone size and V and J calls were adopted from that table, with D and trimming inferred from the DNA. This sample gives tens of thousands of clones in total; 76% of them show up just once. The ten largest clonotypes hold roughly 15% of the sample.

Each collaborating institution followed its own protocols to collect whole blood in K2EDTA tubes. For TCRbeta analysis, collaborators shipped samples as frozen whole blood, isolated PBMCs, or DNA extracted from either of those sample types. Concerning this clone: This receptor's antigen is unknown. No clone much larger than this one lies a single base away; base qualities are absent.

This receptor was obtained from a man between 65 and 85 years old with active or convalescent COVID-19. The chain employs TRBV6-5 and TRBJ1-2; 10 of the junction bases match TRBD1. The source material was peripheral blood. At the DNA level, the sequence is TGTGCCAGCAGCATGGGACAGGGGCTTGGCTACACCTTC. This codes for CASSMGQGLGYTF.